The 8 T cell receptor beta chains listed next were all sequenced from one sample in a study of early T cells in non-severe SARS-CoV-2 infection. TCRdb re-analysed the 5' RACE reads in MiXCR, keeping a single row per CDR3 protein. The table has tens of thousands of distinct CDR3 sequences, more than 10% seen once. Sequencing used whole blood, obtained at baseline. The receptors come from an adult who was a healthcare worker with PCR-confirmed SARS-CoV-2 infection or an uninfected control (not recorded which).

This clonotype occurred many times. The DNA of the CDR3 is TGTGCCAGCAGCTCCTGGACAGGCCGGCAAGAGACCCAGTACTTC. Translating gives CASSSWTGRQETQYF. The chain carries TRBV7-9 and TRBJ2-5, with 7 bases lining up with TRBD1. This CDR3 spans 15 amino acids. Germline-derived CDR1 and CDR2 are SEHNR and FQNEAQ (reference sequence). Trimming took 4 bases from V and 2 from J; bases not matched to a gene: 7. The full variable domain, rest sourced from reference TRBV7-9 and TRBJ2-5, is DTGVSQNPRHKITKRGQNVTFRCDPISEHNRLYWYRQTLGQGPEFLTYFQNEAQLEKSRLLSDRFSAERPKGSFSTLEIQRTEQGDSAMYLCASSSWTGRQETQYFGPGTRLLVL.

The rearrangement links TRBV3-1 to TRBJ2-7; D remains unclear. Trimming took off 2 bases at V and 6 bases at J, with 14 bases between the two ends. CDR1 is LGHDT, CDR2 YNNKEL, per germline (reference sequence). There are 14 residues in the CDR3. The CDR3 reads CASSQRAAQLEQYF. In nucleotides, the CDR3 is TGTGCCAGCAGCCAAAGGGCGGCCCAGCTCGAGCAGTACTTC.

The sample holds a few counts of this clonotype. The chain joins TRBV28 to TRBJ2-5; tentatively, D is TRBD1 (5 bases). The V gene's germline CDR1 is MDHEN and CDR2 SYDVKM. This CDR3 has 13 residues. Trimming removed 8 bases from V and 4 bases from J, with 14 bases in between. DNA of the CDR3: TGTGCCAGCGGGGCGGCCCCTCGAGAGACCCAGTACTTC. It codes for CASGAAPRETQYF.

The table lists this clonotype with many counts. The J gene is TRBJ2-2, the V gene TRBV6-4; TRBD1 agrees at 8 bases. V lost 6 bases, J lost 7 bases, and 13 bases stayed unmatched. CDR1 is MRHNA, CDR2 SNTAGT, per germline. This CDR3 has 16 residues. CDR3 sequence: CASRPQPGGWGGELFF. The CDR3 DNA sequence: TGTGCCAGCAGACCCCAGCCAGGGGGCTGGGGCGGGGAGCTGTTTTTT.

Ten or more counts support this clonotype. The chain is built from TRBV9 and TRBJ2-2; TRBD2 agrees at 7 bases. The CDR3 covers 17 residues. Per the germline V gene, CDR1 is SGDLS and CDR2 is YYNGEE. Trimming removed 0 bases from V and 4 bases from J; junction bases left unmatched: 9. The CDR3 protein is CASSVGAGTIFTGELFF. DNA for the CDR3: TGTGCCAGCAGCGTAGGGGCGGGGACTATCTTCACCGGGGAGCTGTTTTTT. Full variable domain (remainder filled in from reference TRBV9 and TRBJ2-2): DSGVTQTPKHLITATGQRVTLRCSPRSGDLSVYWYQQSLDQGLQFLIQYYNGEERAKGNILERFSAQQFPDLHSELNLSSLELGDSALYFCASSVGAGTIFTGELFFGEGSRLTVL.

Only a few counts were recorded for this clonotype. CDR3 amino acids: CSVSRGQAYEQYF. CDR3 nucleotide sequence: TGCAGCGTGTCGAGGGGACAGGCCTACGAGCAGTACTTC. The chain is built from TRBV29-1 and TRBJ2-7; 8 bases match TRBD1. Per germline, CDR1 SQVTM and CDR2 ANQGSEA. The CDR3 has 13 amino acids. V lost 6 bases to trimming and J lost 2 bases; unmatched junction nucleotides: 6.

The chain combines TRBV5-1 with TRBJ2-2; D remains ambiguous. CDR3 length equals 18 residues. The V end was cut by 0 bases, the J end by 1 base, with 16 bases between. CDR1 and CDR2 from the germline V gene are SGHRS and YFSETQ. The CDR3 sequence: CASSLGPRTALNTGELFF. The CDR3 nucleotides read TGCGCCAGCAGCTTGGGGCCCCGGACGGCCTTGAACACCGGGGAGCTGTTTTTT.

The V gene is TRBV5-1, the J gene TRBJ2-7; no definite D call. Germline-derived CDR1 and CDR2 are SGHRS and YFSETQ. This CDR3 spans 14 amino acids. The ends were cut back, 2 bases at V and 2 bases at J, with 11 bases in the middle. CDR3 nucleotide sequence: TGCGCCAGCAGCTTCCGCACAGTACCCTACGAGCAGTACTTC. Translation gives CASSFRTVPYEQYF.